This is a list of T cell receptor beta chains from one sample in a study of blood T cell repertoires in COVID-19. Only in-frame clones appear in the TCRdb table, and some are missing; sequencing was by immunoSEQ multiplex PCR. The data show 150,000 or so clones, 80% seen once. Sequencing used PBMCs or T cells enriched from blood (not recorded which). These receptors came from a woman aged 60-75 years who had recovered from COVID-19. Both conserved end residues are part of each CDR3. The D gene is left open where the match is weak. Some rows have no size entry. The others give once, few or many, or a class for an expanded clone.

clone size | J gene | D gene | V gene | CDR3 DNA | CDR3 protein
NA | TRBJ1-1 | NA | TRBV19 | TGTGCCAGTAGTATAGCTCGGGTTATGGACACTGAAGCTTTCTTT | CASSIARVMDTEAFF
NA | TRBJ2-1 | NA | TRBV3-1/TRBV3-2 | TGTGCCAGCAGCCCCCTCGTGGGGCAGCATGAGCAGTTCTTC | CASSPLVGQHEQFF
NA | TRBJ1-2 | NA | TRBV30 | TGTGCCTGGAGTGTAGTTCTCCGGGGCTACACCTTC | CAWSVVLRGYTF
NA | TRBJ1-4 | TRBD1 | TRBV30 | TGTGCCTGGAGTACCCAGGGGGCGGGAGGGGAAAAACTGTTTTTT | CAWSTQGAGGEKLFF
NA | TRBJ2-5 | NA | TRBV6-5 | TGTGCCAGCAGTTATCTCGAGACCCAGTACTTC | CASSYLETQYF
once | TRBJ1-5 | NA | TRBV7-2 | TGTGCCAGCAGCTTAGAGATAGGGGAACGGCAGCCCCAGCATTTT | CASSLEIGERQPQHF
NA | TRBJ1-4 | NA | TRBV4-1 | TGCGCCAGCAGCCAGCGAACAGGTGCAACTAATGAAAAACTGTTTTTT | CASSQRTGATNEKLFF
NA | TRBJ1-1 | NA | TRBV29-1 | TGCAGCGTTGAAGGGTGGCCAGGAGGAGGCACTGAAGCTTTCTTT | CSVEGWPGGGTEAFF
NA | TRBJ1-4 | NA | TRBV13 | TGTGCCAGCAGCTTATGGAGGGCAACTAATGAAAAACTGTTTTTT | CASSLWRATNEKLFF
few | TRBJ1-5 | TRBD1 | TRBV30 | TGTGCCTGGAGTGACAGGGGGCGTAAGAGCAATCAGCCCCAGCATTTT | CAWSDRGRKSNQPQHF
NA | TRBJ2-1 | TRBD1 | TRBV2 | TGTGCCAGCAGGAGACCAGGGGGCGCTGGCAATGAGCAGTTCTTC | CASRRPGGAGNEQFF
NA | TRBJ1-1 | NA | TRBV7-2 | TGTGCCAGCAGCTTCGCCAGGGGGAACACTGAAGCTTTCTTT | CASSFARGNTEAFF
NA | TRBJ2-2 | NA | TRBV30 | TGTGCCTGGAGAGAACAGGGTTACGGGGAGCTGTTTTTT | CAWREQGYGELFF
NA | TRBJ1-2 | NA | TRBV9 | TGTGCCAGCAGCGTAGATACAGGGAAGGATGGCTACACCTTC | CASSVDTGKDGYTF
NA | TRBJ1-5 | NA | TRBV30 | TGTGCCTGGAGTGACCAGGGGCACCACCATTTT | CAWSDQGHHHF
NA | TRBJ2-5 | NA | TRBV6-6 | TGTGCCAGCAGTTACTCAGACGGGGTACAAGAGACCCAGTACTTC | CASSYSDGVQETQYF
NA | TRBJ2-7 | NA | TRBV11-1 | TGTGCCAGCAGCTCTCTCTCAGCGCAGGGTCCCTACGAGCAGTACTTC | CASSSLSAQGPYEQYF
NA | TRBJ2-7 | NA | TRBV4-1 | TGCGCCAGCAGCCAAGCCCCAGCGGAGCAATACGAGCAGTACTTC | CASSQAPAEQYEQYF
NA | TRBJ1-1 | NA | TRBV5-1 | TGCGCCAGCAGCTTATTGGCAGGGGTGGACACTGAAGCTTTCTTT | CASSLLAGVDTEAFF
once | TRBJ2-3 | NA | TRBV30 | TGTGCCTGGAGCACAGAAGCGGCGGCGCAGTATTTT | CAWSTEAAAQYF
NA | TRBJ2-1 | NA | TRBV2 | TGTGCCAGCAATGCCCTTGGGCAGGGCTCCTACAATGAGCAGTTCTTC | CASNALGQGSYNEQFF
NA | TRBJ2-5 | NA | TRBV27 | TGTGCCAGCAGACGGTCCCAGGTGACCCAAGAGACCCAGTACTTC | CASRRSQVTQETQYF
NA | TRBJ2-3 | NA | TRBV5-1 | TGCGCCAGCAGCTTGGGGCCTCTCCGCACAGATACGCAGTATTTT | CASSLGPLRTDTQYF
NA | TRBJ1-5 | TRBD1 | TRBV24-1 | TGTGCCACCAGTGAAAGGACAGGGGGTAATCAGCCCCAGCATTTT | CATSERTGGNQPQHF
NA | TRBJ1-2 | TRBD1 | TRBV27 | TGTGCCAGCAGTCCGCGGGACAGGTCCCTAGATGGCTACACCTTC | CASSPRDRSLDGYTF
NA | TRBJ2-3 | TRBD2 | TRBV7-2 | TGTGCCAGCAGCTTGGCGGGGGGGGCGGAAACAGATACGCAGTATTTT | CASSLAGGAETDTQYF
NA | TRBJ2-7 | TRBD2 | TRBV2 | TGTGCCAGCAGTCCTCTAGCGGGGGGGCCACACGAGCAGTACTTC | CASSPLAGGPHEQYF
NA | TRBJ1-2 | NA | TRBV7-9 | TGTGCCAGCAGTTTCACCGGGACACGGAGATCTAACTATGGCTACACCTTC | CASSFTGTRRSNYGYTF
few | TRBJ1-3 | NA | TRBV27 | TGTGCCAGCGCCGACCTTAGCATCGGAAACACCATATATTTT | CASADLSIGNTIYF
NA | TRBJ1-6 | NA | TRBV5-1 | TGCGCCAGCAGCGAGGGCAGCTCCTATAATTCACCCCTCCACTTT | CASSEGSSYNSPLHF
NA | TRBJ2-5 | TRBD1 | TRBV9 | TGTGCCAGCAGCGTAGGGACAGGGGCCGGCAGAGAGACCCAGTACTTC | CASSVGTGAGRETQYF
NA | TRBJ2-7 | TRBD2 | TRBV2 | TGTGCCAGCACAAAAACTAGCGGCGCCTACGAGCAGTACTTC | CASTKTSGAYEQYF
NA | TRBJ2-3 | TRBD1 | TRBV11-2 | TGTGCCAGCAGCGCGGACAGGCGCAGGGCAGATACGCAGTATTTT | CASSADRRRADTQYF
NA | TRBJ2-1 | TRBD2 | TRBV7-3 | TGTGCCAGCAGCTTAAGCGGGGGACCCTACAATGAGCAGTTCTTC | CASSLSGGPYNEQFF
NA | TRBJ1-2 | TRBD1 | TRBV6-5 | TGTGCCAGCATCGAACAGGGGGCGCGATATGGCTACACCTTC | CASIEQGARYGYTF
NA | TRBJ1-2 | TRBD1 | TRBV27 | TGTGCCAGCAGTCCCTCGGGACAGGCCTATGGCTACACCTTC | CASSPSGQAYGYTF
NA | TRBJ1-6 | NA | TRBV27 | TGTGCCAGCAGTTTGTACCCGGACATACCTAATTCACCCCTCCACTTT | CASSLYPDIPNSPLHF
once | TRBJ1-6 | TRBD1 | TRBV30 | TGTGCCTGGAGTTTATCTCGACAGGGCTCGTCACCCCTCCACTTT | CAWSLSRQGSSPLHF
NA | TRBJ1-5 | NA | TRBV4-2 | TGTGCCAGCAGCCAAGAGGCGGCAGAGAAAGGTCAGCCCCAGCATTTT | CASSQEAAEKGQPQHF
NA | TRBJ1-5 | NA | TRBV7-2 | TGTGCCAGCAGCACACAGAGGGATCAGCCCCAGCATTTT | CASSTQRDQPQHF
NA | TRBJ2-7 | TRBD1 | TRBV4-2 | TGTGCCAGCAGCCAAGAAGGCGCGGACAGGGTTCACGAGCAGTACTTC | CASSQEGADRVHEQYF
NA | TRBJ1-4 | NA | TRBV5-1 | TGCGCCAGCAGTTCAGACGACAGGCGCCATTGGTTTTTT | CASSSDDRRHWFF
NA | TRBJ2-1 | TRBD2 | TRBV7-2 | TGTGCCAGCAGCCCTAGCGGGGGAAGCTCCTACAATGAGCAGTTCTTC | CASSPSGGSSYNEQFF
NA | TRBJ2-1 | TRBD2 | TRBV11-2 | TGTGCCAGCAGCACCCGAAGGGGGGGACTAGCGGGTAACAATGAGCAGTTCTTC | CASSTRRGGLAGNNEQFF
NA | TRBJ1-6 | TRBD1 | TRBV18 | TGTGCCAGCTCACAAGACAGGGACTCACCCCTCCACTTT | CASSQDRDSPLHF
NA | TRBJ2-5 | NA | TRBV28 | TGTGCCACGGAGGCGTTGGAAGAGACCCAGTACTTC | CATEALEETQYF
NA | TRBJ1-6 | NA | TRBV6-1 | TGTGCCAGCAGTGAATACTCTTTATATAATTCACCCCTCCACTTT | CASSEYSLYNSPLHF
NA | TRBJ2-7 | NA | TRBV4-2 | TGTGCCAGCAGCCCGTCGCAGACTCAGAGCTCCTACGAGCAGTACTTC | CASSPSQTQSSYEQYF
few | TRBJ2-1 | TRBD2 | TRBV18 | TGTGCCAGCTCACCACAACTCGGACTAGACGGAAATGAGCAGTTCTTC | CASSPQLGLDGNEQFF
once | TRBJ1-6 | NA | TRBV27 | TGTGCCAGCAGTTTAGGAGATGGTAACTATAATTCACCCCTCCACTTT | CASSLGDGNYNSPLHF
once | TRBJ2-7 | NA | TRBV13 | TGTGCCAGCAGCTTAGGGCAGGGGCGCGAGCAGTACTTC | CASSLGQGREQYF
few | TRBJ1-5 | NA | TRBV18 | TGTGCCAGCTCACCAGACTTCAATCAGCCCCAGCATTTT | CASSPDFNQPQHF
NA | TRBJ2-3 | TRBD2 | TRBV4-2 | TGTGCCAGCTCGGGGATAGCGGGGGCGGATACGCAGTATTTT | CASSGIAGADTQYF
NA | TRBJ1-1 | TRBD1 | TRBV5-1 | TGCGCCAGCAGCGGACAGGGGGGGAACACTGAAGCTTTCTTT | CASSGQGGNTEAFF
NA | TRBJ2-2 | NA | TRBV7-8 | TGTGCCAGCAGCTTTGATGCCCTTAGCAACACCGGGGAGCTGTTTTTT | CASSFDALSNTGELFF
NA | TRBJ2-5 | NA | TRBV5-1 | TGCGCCAGCACCCCAGACCAAGAGACCCAGTACTTC | CASTPDQETQYF
NA | TRBJ1-2 | NA | TRBV3-1/TRBV3-2 | TGTGCCAGCAGCCAAGAAAAAACAGGCGTCTATGGCTACACCTTC | CASSQEKTGVYGYTF
NA | TRBJ1-5 | NA | TRBV20-1 | TGCAGTGCTAGTTCCGGGGAGCAGCCCCAGCATTTT | CSASSGEQPQHF
NA | TRBJ1-5 | NA | TRBV2 | TGTGCCAGCAGAGACTCGGGTCAGCCCCAGCATTTT | CASRDSGQPQHF